This TCR beta chain derives from a study of Ad26.COV2.S vaccination and SARS-CoV-2 variants. The treatment here: roughly 19 received Ad26.COV2.S at low or high dose, single or two shots; roughly 5 received placebo; per-sample allocation not given. Following the first vaccine or placebo injection, samples were taken on day 63. Libraries were prepared by immunoSEQ multiplex PCR; TCRdb keeps only in-frame clonotypes and omits some of them. The profile shows fewer than 400,000 clones, roughly 86% of them singletons. Trimming pared 3 bases from V and 4 bases from J, leaving 7 bases between. The CDR3 runs 13 residues. In germline, CDR1 is LGHDT, CDR2 YNNKEL (reference sequence).

The source of this sequence is a person between 18 and 65 years old who received the Ad26.COV2.S COVID-19 vaccine or a placebo. This chain joins TRBV3-1 (or the pseudogene TRBV3-2) and TRBJ1-3, with D unclear. The material was peripheral blood, obtained in a trial of Ad26.COV2.S vaccine versus placebo. The CDR3 here is CASSQERGNTIYF. In DNA, the CDR3 is TGTGCCAGCAGCCAGGAGAGGGGAAACACCATATATTTT.